This T cell receptor beta chain was sequenced in a study of T-cell memory formation after mild COVID-19. In the study overall: Clusters were largely donor specific.

TCRdb processed the 5' RACE reads anew with MiXCR; each CDR3 protein has one entry. This sample has some 600,000 distinct CDR3 sequences, with approximately 15% found just once. CDR1 and CDR2 (germline): SQVTM, ANQGSEA. This CDR3 region has 11 residues. Unmatched junction bases numbered 2, after V lost 7 bases and J lost 10 bases. This TCR derives from an adult woman who had mild COVID-19 (a few samples of this study predate the infection). Cell type and time point are not known. Sequencing was done on a sample of PBMCs or a T cell subset sorted from them (not recorded which). This chain joins TRBV29-1 and TRBJ2-1, with 12 bases identical to TRBD2. The CDR3 nucleotides read TGCAGCGCCACTAGCGGGGGGGAGCAGTTCTTC. It encodes CSATSGGEQFF.